These T cell receptor beta chains were read from a single sample in a study of early T cells in non-severe SARS-CoV-2 infection. TCRdb recomputed calls from the 5' RACE reads with MiXCR, one row per CDR3 protein. The sample has some 71,000 distinct CDR3 sequences, approximately 15% seen once. The sequencing sample was made of whole blood. These receptors all stem from an adult who was a healthcare worker with PCR-confirmed SARS-CoV-2 infection or an uninfected control (not recorded which). The CDR3 runs from the conserved cysteine through the conserved F or W. D genes are given only for firm matches. Some rows have no size entry. The others give once, few or many, or a class for an expanded clone.

clone_size	d_call	j_call	v_call	cdr3_length	cdr3_nt	cdr3_aa
many	.	TRBJ1-5	TRBV6-5	15	TGTGCCAGCAGTTACTCGAGTGGGGTTAATCAGCCCCAGCATTTT	CASSYSSGVNQPQHF
.	.	TRBJ2-2	TRBV2	13	TGTGCCAGCAAGGACTCTTACACCGGGGAGCTGTTTTTT	CASKDSYTGELFF
.	.	TRBJ2-7	TRBV28	13	TGTGCCAGCAGCCTGCCGGGGGCCTACGAGCAGTACTTC	CASSLPGAYEQYF
many	.	TRBJ2-7	TRBV6-5	15	TGTGCCAGCAGTTACAATGGGGCCCCGTCCTACGAGCAGTACTTC	CASSYNGAPSYEQYF
many	TRBD1	TRBJ1-2	TRBV20-1	11	TGCAGTGCAACAGGGGCGGGTGGCTACACCTTC	CSATGAGGYTF
few	TRBD2	TRBJ2-7	TRBV7-6	16	TGTGCCAGCAGCTTAGCGGTTAGCGGGGGGGCCCACGAGCAGTACTTC	CASSLAVSGGAHEQYF
few	TRBD1	TRBJ1-4	TRBV7-2	15	TGTGCCAGCAGCTTGCAGGGGGGACCTAATGAAAAACTGTTTTTT	CASSLQGGPNEKLFF
many	.	TRBJ2-1	TRBV3-1	15	TGTGCCAGCAGCCAATTGGGTGCCCAGCTTTATGAGCAGTTCTTC	CASSQLGAQLYEQFF
.	TRBD1	TRBJ2-3	TRBV5-5	16	TGTGCCAGCAGCTCCGGGACAGGGACGAACACAGATACGCAGTATTTT	CASSSGTGTNTDTQYF
many	.	TRBJ1-2	TRBV6-6	13	TGTGCCAGCAGTGGGGAGGCTAACTATGGCTACACCTTC	CASSGEANYGYTF
.	TRBD1	TRBJ1-5	TRBV20-1	16	TGCAGTGCTAGAGATCTGGCAGGGGGAAGCAATCAGCCCCAGCATTTT	CSARDLAGGSNQPQHF
many	TRBD1	TRBJ1-4	TRBV29-1	17	TGCAGCGTTGCCTACGCTCAGGGGGCAGGAACTAATGAAAAACTGTTTTTT	CSVAYAQGAGTNEKLFF
few	.	TRBJ1-4	TRBV28	11	TGTGCCAGCGCAGTCGGGGAAAAACTGTTTTTT	CASAVGEKLFF
few	.	TRBJ1-6	TRBV3-1	14	TGTGCCAGCAGCCAAAGAGCTTATAATTCACCCCTCCACTTT	CASSQRAYNSPLHF
few	.	TRBJ1-2	TRBV6-1	16	TGTGCCAGCACTGTTGCCCTTCGAGACTACCCCTATGGCTACACCTTC	CASTVALRDYPYGYTF
few	.	TRBJ2-3	TRBV6-5	14	TGTGCCAGCAAAACGAGCCTTAGCACAGATACGCAGTATTTT	CASKTSLSTDTQYF
once	.	TRBJ1-1	TRBV6-1	16	TGTGCCAGCAGTGAAGCAGCCAAGCGACTGAACACTGAAGCTTTCTTT	CASSEAAKRLNTEAFF
many	TRBD1	TRBJ1-5	TRBV6-6	14	TGTGCCAGCACCCTAGACAGGGGAGGACAGCCCCAGCATTTT	CASTLDRGGQPQHF